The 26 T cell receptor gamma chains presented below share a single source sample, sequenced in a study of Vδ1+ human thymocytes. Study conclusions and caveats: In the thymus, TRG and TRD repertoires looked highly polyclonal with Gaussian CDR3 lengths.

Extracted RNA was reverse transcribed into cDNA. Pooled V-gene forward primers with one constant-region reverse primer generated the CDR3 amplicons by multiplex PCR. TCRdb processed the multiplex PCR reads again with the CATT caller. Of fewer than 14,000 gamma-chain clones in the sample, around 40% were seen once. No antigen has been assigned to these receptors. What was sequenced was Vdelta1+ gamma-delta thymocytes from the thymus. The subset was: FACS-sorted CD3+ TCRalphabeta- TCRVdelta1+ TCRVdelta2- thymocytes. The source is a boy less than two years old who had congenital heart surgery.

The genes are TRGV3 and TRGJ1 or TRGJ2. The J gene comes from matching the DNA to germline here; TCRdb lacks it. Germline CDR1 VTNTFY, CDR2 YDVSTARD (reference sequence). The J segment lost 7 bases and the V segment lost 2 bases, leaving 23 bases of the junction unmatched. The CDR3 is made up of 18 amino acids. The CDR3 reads CATWDTFLSIPKSYKKLF. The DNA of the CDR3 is TGTGCCACCTGGGACACATTTCTTTCGATTCCTAAAAGCTATAAGAAACTCTTT.

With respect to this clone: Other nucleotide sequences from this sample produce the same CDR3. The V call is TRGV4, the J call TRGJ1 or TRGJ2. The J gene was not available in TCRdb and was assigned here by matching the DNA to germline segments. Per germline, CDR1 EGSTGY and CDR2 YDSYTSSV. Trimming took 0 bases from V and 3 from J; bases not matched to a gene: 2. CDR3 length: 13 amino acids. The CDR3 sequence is CATWDGIYYKKLF. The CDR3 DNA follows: TGTGCCACCTGGGATGGGATTTATTATAAGAAACTCTTT.

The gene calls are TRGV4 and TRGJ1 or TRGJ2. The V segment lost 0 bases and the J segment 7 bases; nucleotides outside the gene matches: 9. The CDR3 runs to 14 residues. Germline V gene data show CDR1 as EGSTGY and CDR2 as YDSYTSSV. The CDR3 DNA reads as TGTGCCACCTGGGATGGGTCCTATAGGTATAAGAAACTCTTT. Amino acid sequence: CATWDGSYRYKKLF.

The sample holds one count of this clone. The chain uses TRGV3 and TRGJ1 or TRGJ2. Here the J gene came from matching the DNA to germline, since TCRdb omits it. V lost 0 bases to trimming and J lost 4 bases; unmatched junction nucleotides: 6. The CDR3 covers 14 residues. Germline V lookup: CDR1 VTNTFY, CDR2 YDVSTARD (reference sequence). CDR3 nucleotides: TGTGCCACCTGGGACAGGCCCCACTATTATAAGAAACTCTTT. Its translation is CATWDRPHYYKKLF.

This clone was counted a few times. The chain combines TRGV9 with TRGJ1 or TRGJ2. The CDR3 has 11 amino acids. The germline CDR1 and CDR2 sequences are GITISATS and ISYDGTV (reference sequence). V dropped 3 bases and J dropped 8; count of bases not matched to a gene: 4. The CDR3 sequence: CALWEPHKKLF. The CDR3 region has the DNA TGTGCCTTGTGGGAGCCGCATAAGAAACTCTTT.

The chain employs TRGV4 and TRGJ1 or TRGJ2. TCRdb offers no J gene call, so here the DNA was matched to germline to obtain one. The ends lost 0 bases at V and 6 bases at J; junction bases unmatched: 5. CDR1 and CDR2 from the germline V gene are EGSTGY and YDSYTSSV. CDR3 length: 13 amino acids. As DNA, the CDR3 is TGTGCCACCTGGGATGGGCTTAGTTATAAGAAACTCTTT. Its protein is CATWDGLSYKKLF.

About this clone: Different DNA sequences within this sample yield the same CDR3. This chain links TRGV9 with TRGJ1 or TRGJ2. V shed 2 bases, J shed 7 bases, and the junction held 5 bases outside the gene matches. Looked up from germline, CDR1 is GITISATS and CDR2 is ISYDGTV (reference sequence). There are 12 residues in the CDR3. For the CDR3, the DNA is TGTGCCTTGTGGGAGGCGGGGTATAAGAAACTCTTT. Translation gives CALWEAGYKKLF.

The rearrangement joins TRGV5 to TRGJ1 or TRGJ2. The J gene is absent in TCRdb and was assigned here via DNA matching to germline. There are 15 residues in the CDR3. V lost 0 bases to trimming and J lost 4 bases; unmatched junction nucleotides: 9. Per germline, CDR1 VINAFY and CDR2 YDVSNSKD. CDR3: CATWDRTLGYYKKLF. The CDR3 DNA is TGTGCCACCTGGGACAGGACCCTTGGGTATTATAAGAAACTCTTT.

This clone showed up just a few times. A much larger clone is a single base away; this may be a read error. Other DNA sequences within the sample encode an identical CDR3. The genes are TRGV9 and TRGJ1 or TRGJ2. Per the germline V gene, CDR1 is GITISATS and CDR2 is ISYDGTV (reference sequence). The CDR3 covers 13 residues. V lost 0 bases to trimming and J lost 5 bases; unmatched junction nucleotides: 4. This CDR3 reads CALWEVHNYKKLF. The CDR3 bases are TGTGCCTTGTGGGAGGTGCATAATTATAAGAAACTCTTT.

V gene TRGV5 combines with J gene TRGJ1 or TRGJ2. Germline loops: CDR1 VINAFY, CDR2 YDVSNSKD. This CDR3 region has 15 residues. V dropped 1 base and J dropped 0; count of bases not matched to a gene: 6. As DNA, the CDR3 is TGTGCCACCTGGGACAGTCCTAAGAATTATTATAAGAAACTCTTT. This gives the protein CATWDSPKNYYKKLF.

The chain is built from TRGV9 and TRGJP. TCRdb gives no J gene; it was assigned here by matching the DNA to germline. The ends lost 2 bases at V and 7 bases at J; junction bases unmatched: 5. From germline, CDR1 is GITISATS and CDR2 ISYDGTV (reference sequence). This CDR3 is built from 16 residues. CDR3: CALWEAPELGKKIKVF. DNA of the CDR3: TGTGCCTTGTGGGAGGCACCTGAGTTGGGCAAAAAAATCAAGGTATTT.

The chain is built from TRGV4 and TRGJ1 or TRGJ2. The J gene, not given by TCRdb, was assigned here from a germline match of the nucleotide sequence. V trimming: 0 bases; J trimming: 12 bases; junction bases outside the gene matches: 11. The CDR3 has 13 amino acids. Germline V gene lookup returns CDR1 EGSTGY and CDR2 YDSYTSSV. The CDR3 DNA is TGTGCCACCTGGGATGGGCCCGTTCGGGGGAAACTCTTT. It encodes CATWDGPVRGKLF.

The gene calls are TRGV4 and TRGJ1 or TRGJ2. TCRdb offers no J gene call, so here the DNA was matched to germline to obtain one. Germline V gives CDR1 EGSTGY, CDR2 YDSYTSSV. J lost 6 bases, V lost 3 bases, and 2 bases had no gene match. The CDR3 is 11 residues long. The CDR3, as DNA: TGTGCCACCTGGGATATTTATAAGAAACTCTTT. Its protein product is CATWDIYKKLF.

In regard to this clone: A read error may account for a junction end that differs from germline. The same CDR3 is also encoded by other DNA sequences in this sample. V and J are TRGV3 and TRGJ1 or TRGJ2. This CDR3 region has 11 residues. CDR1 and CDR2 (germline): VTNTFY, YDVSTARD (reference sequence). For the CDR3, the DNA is TGTGCCACTTGGGACGGGTATAAGAAACTCTTT. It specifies CATWDGYKKLF.

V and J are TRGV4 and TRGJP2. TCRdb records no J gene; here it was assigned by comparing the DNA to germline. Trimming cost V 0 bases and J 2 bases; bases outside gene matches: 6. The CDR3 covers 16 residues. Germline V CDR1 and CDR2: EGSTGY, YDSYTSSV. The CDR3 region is CATWDGVDSSDWIKTF. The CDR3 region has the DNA TGTGCCACCTGGGATGGGGTAGACAGTAGTGATTGGATCAAGACGTTT.

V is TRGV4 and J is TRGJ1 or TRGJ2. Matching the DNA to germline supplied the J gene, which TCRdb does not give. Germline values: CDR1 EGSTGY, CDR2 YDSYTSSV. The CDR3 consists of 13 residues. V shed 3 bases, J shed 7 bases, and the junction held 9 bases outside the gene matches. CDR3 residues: CATWDPGDYKKLF. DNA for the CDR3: TGTGCCACCTGGGATCCCGGCGACTATAAGAAACTCTTT.

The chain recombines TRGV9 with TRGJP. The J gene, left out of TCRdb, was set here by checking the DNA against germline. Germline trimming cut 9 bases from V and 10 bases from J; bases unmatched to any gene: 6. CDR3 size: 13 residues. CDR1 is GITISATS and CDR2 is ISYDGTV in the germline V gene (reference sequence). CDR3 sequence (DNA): TGTGCCTTGACGCCCTTGGGCAAAAAAATCAAGGTATTT. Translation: CALTPLGKKIKVF.

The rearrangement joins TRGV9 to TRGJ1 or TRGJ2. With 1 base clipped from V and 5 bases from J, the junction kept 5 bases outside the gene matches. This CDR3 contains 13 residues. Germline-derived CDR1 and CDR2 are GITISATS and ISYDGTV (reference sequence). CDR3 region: CALWEVGNYKKLF. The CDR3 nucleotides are TGTGCCTTGTGGGAGGTCGGGAATTATAAGAAACTCTTT.

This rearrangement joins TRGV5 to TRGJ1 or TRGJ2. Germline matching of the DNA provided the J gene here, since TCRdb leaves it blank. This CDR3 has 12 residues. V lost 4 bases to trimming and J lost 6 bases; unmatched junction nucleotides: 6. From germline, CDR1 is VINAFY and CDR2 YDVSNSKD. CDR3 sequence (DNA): TGTGCCACCTGGGATGTGGGTTATAAGAAACTCTTT. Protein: CATWDVGYKKLF.

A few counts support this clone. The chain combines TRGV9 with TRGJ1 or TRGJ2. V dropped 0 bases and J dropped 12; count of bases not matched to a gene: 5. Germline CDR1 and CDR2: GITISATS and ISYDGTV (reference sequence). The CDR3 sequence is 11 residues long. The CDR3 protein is CALWEVLVKLF. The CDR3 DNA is TGTGCCTTGTGGGAGGTGCTCGTGAAACTCTTT.

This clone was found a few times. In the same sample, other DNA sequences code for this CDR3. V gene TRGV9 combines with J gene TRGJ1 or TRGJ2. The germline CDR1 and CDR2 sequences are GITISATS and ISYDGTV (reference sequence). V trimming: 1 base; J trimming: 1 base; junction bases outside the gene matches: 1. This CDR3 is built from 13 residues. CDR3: CALWEVNYYKKLF. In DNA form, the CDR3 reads TGTGCCTTGTGGGAGGTTAATTATTATAAGAAACTCTTT.

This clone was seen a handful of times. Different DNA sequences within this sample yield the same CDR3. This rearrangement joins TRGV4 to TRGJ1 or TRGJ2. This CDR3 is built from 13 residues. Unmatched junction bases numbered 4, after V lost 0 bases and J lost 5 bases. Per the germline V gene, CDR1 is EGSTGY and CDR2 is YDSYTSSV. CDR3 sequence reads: CATWDGRNYKKLF. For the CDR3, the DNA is TGTGCCACCTGGGATGGGCGGAATTATAAGAAACTCTTT.

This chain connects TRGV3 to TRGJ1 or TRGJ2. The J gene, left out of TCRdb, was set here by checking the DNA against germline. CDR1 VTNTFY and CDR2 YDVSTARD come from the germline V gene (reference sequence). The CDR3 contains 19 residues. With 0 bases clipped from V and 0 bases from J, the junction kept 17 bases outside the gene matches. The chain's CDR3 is CATWDRPKNGKPNYYKKLF. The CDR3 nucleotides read TGTGCCACCTGGGACAGGCCAAAAAACGGGAAACCGAATTATTATAAGAAACTCTTT.

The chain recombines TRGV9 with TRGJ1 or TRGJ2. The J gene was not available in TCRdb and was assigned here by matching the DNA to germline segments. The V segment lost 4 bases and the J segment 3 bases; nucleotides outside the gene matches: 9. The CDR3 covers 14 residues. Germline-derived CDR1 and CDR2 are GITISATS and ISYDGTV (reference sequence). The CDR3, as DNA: TGTGCCTTGTGGGAAGTCGATTTTTATTATAAGAAACTCTTT. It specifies CALWEVDFYYKKLF.

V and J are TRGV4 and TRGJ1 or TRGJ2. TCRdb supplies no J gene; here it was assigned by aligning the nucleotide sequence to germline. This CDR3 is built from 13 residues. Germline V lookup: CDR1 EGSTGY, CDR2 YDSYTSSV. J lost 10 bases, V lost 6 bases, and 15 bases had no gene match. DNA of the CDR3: TGTGCCACCTGGCGCCTTCGAGCGTCGAAGAAACTCTTT. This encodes CATWRLRASKKLF.

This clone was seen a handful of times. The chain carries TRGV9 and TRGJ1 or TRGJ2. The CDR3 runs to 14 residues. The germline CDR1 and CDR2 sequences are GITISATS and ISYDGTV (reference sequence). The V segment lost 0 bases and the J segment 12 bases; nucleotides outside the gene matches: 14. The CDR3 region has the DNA TGTGCCTTGTGGGAGGTGCATCGTTTCCGATCGAAACTCTTT. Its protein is CALWEVHRFRSKLF.